Here is one T cell receptor (beta chain) with its context. What it recognizes is unknown. Mismatch with germline at one junction end may stem from a read error. Generated by immunoSEQ multiplex PCR, the TCRdb table keeps only in-frame clones and is missing some. The sample carries some 150,000 clones, over 90% recorded once. The entry originates in a study of T cell responses to AZD1222 COVID-19 vaccine. Study results and limitations: Sampling that yielded the repertoires occurred only after the peak T cell response. Once two AZD1222 doses were given, Spike-specific TCR breadth and depth went up. The donor cohort was predominantly white British with a female majority, and clonal diversity may have been underestimated. Targets within unmutated variant regions were reportedly found for nearly half of spike-specific TCRs.

The specimen comprised peripheral blood, sampled on day 0 of AZD1222 vaccination. The TCR was taken from an adult in good health.

CDR3 DNA: TGTGCCAGCAGCTACTCAGAGAACACTGAAGCTTTCTTT. This translates into CASSYSENTEAFF. The chain carries TRBV6-5 and TRBJ1-1; no definite D call. The germline CDR1 and CDR2 sequences are MNHEY and SVGAGI. This CDR3 contains 13 residues.